Shown below are 18 T cell receptor beta chains from a single sample sequenced in a study of blood T cell repertoires in COVID-19. Repertoires were generated with immunoSEQ multiplex PCR, while TCRdb's copy carries only in-frame clones and drops some. The sample lists 70,000 or so clones, more than 75% seen once, with roughly 20% in the top ten. The sample comprised peripheral blood. These receptors all come from a human donor in a cohort sampled during active COVID-19.

The chain combines TRBV30 with TRBJ1-5; a weak D match, TRBD1 (6 bases). The CDR3 loop spans 13 amino acids. The V gene's germline CDR1 is GTSNPN and CDR2 SVGIG (reference sequence). V lost 5 bases and J lost 5, with 13 bases in between. This CDR3 reads CAWSNSGDQPQHF. Written as DNA, the CDR3 is TGTGCCTGGTCCAACTCAGGGGATCAGCCCCAGCATTTT.

This sequence joins TRBV19 and TRBJ1-5; D remains unclear. Germline V CDR1 and CDR2: LNHDA, SQIVND (reference sequence). The CDR3 is 14 residues long. Trimming stripped 5 bases from V and 0 bases from J, with 8 bases between. The DNA for the CDR3 is TGTGCCAGTAGTTCATCACATAGCAATCAGCCCCAGCATTTT. Translation gives CASSSSHSNQPQHF.

The chain uses TRBV30 and TRBJ1-2; D is ambiguous. The CDR3 is 12 amino acids. The V and J ends lost 0 bases and 8 bases respectively, with 10 bases between them. Germline V CDR1 and CDR2: GTSNPN, SVGIG (reference sequence). CDR3 sequence: CAWSVLPGGYTF. DNA of the CDR3: TGTGCCTGGAGTGTACTTCCGGGGGGCTACACCTTC. Supplemented by reference TRBV30 and TRBJ1-2, the full variable domain reads SQTIHQWPATLVQPVGSPLSLECTVEGTSNPNLYWYRQAAGRGLQLLFYSVGIGQISSEVPQNLSASRPQDRQFILSSKKLLLSDSGFYLCAWSVLPGGYTFGSGTRLTVV.

This chain connects TRBV3-1 (or the pseudogene TRBV3-2) to TRBJ2-5; 7 bases map to TRBD1. Germline CDR1 and CDR2: LGHDT and YNNKEL (reference sequence). V trimming: 3 bases; J trimming: 0 bases; junction bases outside the gene matches: 10. The CDR3 is 17 amino acids. The CDR3: CASSQTLTGTDQETQYF. The CDR3 nucleotides read TGTGCCAGCAGCCAGACGCTAACCGGGACAGACCAAGAGACCCAGTACTTC.

V and J are TRBV6-5 and TRBJ1-4; perhaps TRBD1 as D (5 bases). V gave up 8 bases and J gave up 7 bases, with 17 bases separating them. The germline V gene has CDR1 MNHEY and CDR2 SVGAGI. The CDR3 totals 14 residues. DNA for the CDR3: TGTGCCAGCGTGATGGGGGGGGGAGGTGAAAAACTGTTTTTT. This gives the protein CASVMGGGGEKLFF.

This sequence joins TRBV6-1 and TRBJ2-5, with 8 bases identical to TRBD2. The CDR3 extends over 16 amino acids. CDR1 is MNHNS, CDR2 SASEGT, per germline. Losses at the gene ends were 1 base for V and 5 bases for J; bases not matched to a gene: 9. In DNA form, the CDR3 reads TGTGCCAGCAGTGAAGGGCAAGCGGGGGCTTCGGAGACCCAGTACTTC. The encoded protein is CASSEGQAGASETQYF.

This chain links TRBV7-2 with TRBJ2-7, with D perhaps matching TRBD2 (5 bases). Trimming stripped 1 base from V and 0 bases from J, with 10 bases between. CDR1 is SGHTA and CDR2 is FQGNSA in the germline V gene. The CDR3 has 15 residues. The CDR3: CASSLEGGSSYEQYF. CDR3 sequence (DNA): TGTGCCAGCAGCTTAGAAGGCGGGTCCTCCTACGAGCAGTACTTC. Full variable domain (remainder filled in from reference TRBV7-2 and TRBJ2-7): GAGVSQSPSNKVTEKGKDVELRCDPISGHTALYWYRQSLGQGLEFLIYFQGNSAPDKSGLPSDRFSAERTGGSVSTLTIQRTQQEDSAVYLCASSLEGGSSYEQYFGPGTRLTVT.

The V gene is TRBV5-4, the J gene TRBJ2-6, with no clear D. CDR3 size: 15 residues. V was pared by 0 bases and J by 0 bases, with 4 bases between. CDR1 is SGHNT, CDR2 YYREEE, per germline (reference sequence). CDR3 amino acids: CASSLDSSGANVLTF. The CDR3 DNA sequence: TGTGCCAGCAGCTTGGACAGCTCTGGGGCCAACGTCCTGACTTTC.

The chain is built from TRBV7-2 and TRBJ2-5, with a possible D match to TRBD1 (7 bases). The V gene's germline CDR1 is SGHTA and CDR2 FQGNSA. Trimming removed 5 bases at V and 7 bases at J, with 23 bases between. The CDR3 sequence is 16 residues long. In DNA form, the CDR3 reads TGTGCCAGCAGCCTCACGGGCGGGACAGTAGCGACGACCCAGTACTTC. Residues: CASSLTGGTVATTQYF.

The V gene is TRBV6-2 or TRBV6-3, the J gene TRBJ2-4; 8 positions agree with TRBD1. The junction had 6 bases not matched to a gene; V was cut back by 7 bases and J by 1 base. This CDR3 has 15 residues. The germline V gene has CDR1 MNHEY and CDR2 SVGEGT. CDR3 sequence (DNA): TGTGCCAGCACCCCGACAGGGGAGGCCAAAAACATTCAGTACTTC. Its translation: CASTPTGEAKNIQYF.

V gene TRBV30 combines with J gene TRBJ1-6; 8 bases are shared with TRBD1. The CDR3 is made up of 17 amino acids. Trimming removed 0 bases from V and 4 bases from J; junction bases left unmatched: 8. Germline CDR1 reads GTSNPN; CDR2 reads SVGIG (reference sequence). CDR3 sequence: CAWSVLAGGAYNSPLHF. CDR3 bases: TGTGCCTGGAGTGTACTCGCAGGGGGCGCGTATAATTCACCCCTCCACTTT.

The chain joins TRBV30 to TRBJ2-7; unclear D gene. The CDR3 length is 11 residues. V was cut by 5 bases and J by 3 bases, with 8 bases left in between. Per the germline V gene, CDR1 is GTSNPN and CDR2 is SVGIG (reference sequence). The CDR3 loop is CAWGRNYEQYF. In DNA, the CDR3 is TGTGCCTGGGGCCGTAACTACGAGCAGTACTTC.

This chain links TRBV9 with TRBJ2-3; 8 bases fit TRBD2. The germline V gene has CDR1 SGDLS and CDR2 YYNGEE. The ends lost 3 bases at V and 4 bases at J; junction bases unmatched: 10. The CDR3 sequence is 16 residues long. CDR3 in amino acids: CASSAAGGPGADTQYF. The CDR3 DNA reads as TGTGCCAGCAGCGCCGCGGGGGGCCCCGGCGCAGATACGCAGTATTTT. Full variable domain (missing parts from reference TRBV9 and TRBJ2-3): DSGVTQTPKHLITATGQRVTLRCSPRSGDLSVYWYQQSLDQGLQFLIQYYNGEERAKGNILERFSAQQFPDLHSELNLSSLELGDSALYFCASSAAGGPGADTQYFGPGTRLTVL.

The chain recombines TRBV28 with TRBJ2-5; D perhaps matches TRBD1 (6 bases). Germline values: CDR1 MDHEN, CDR2 SYDVKM. V gave up 6 bases and J gave up 3 bases, with 11 bases separating them. The length of the CDR3 is 13 residues. CDR3 sequence (DNA): TGTGCCAGCAGCCCGGCAGGGGAAGAGACCCAGTACTTC. Its protein is CASSPAGEETQYF.

The chain joins TRBV7-2 to TRBJ1-4, with D maybe TRBD1 (5 bases). V lost 6 bases and J lost 8, with 13 bases in between. Germline loops: CDR1 SGHTA, CDR2 FQGNSA. The CDR3 loop spans 13 amino acids. The CDR3 here is CASSEGEGEKLFF. The CDR3 nucleotides read TGTGCCAGCAGTGAAGGGGAGGGAGAAAAACTGTTTTTT.

V usage is TRBV29-1 and J usage is TRBJ1-2; 10 bases agree with TRBD1. The CDR3 sequence is 14 residues long. The germline gives CDR1 SQVTM, CDR2 ANQGSEA. The V gene end was trimmed by 6 bases and the J gene end by 8 bases; junction bases not matched to a gene: 12. CDR3 sequence reads: CSVESRQGARGYTF. Here the CDR3 DNA reads TGCAGCGTAGAGAGCCGACAGGGGGCGAGGGGCTACACCTTC.

The V and J genes are TRBV4-1 and TRBJ2-7; D is uncertain. The length of the CDR3 is 13 residues. Per the germline V gene, CDR1 is MGHRA and CDR2 is YSYEKL. V shed 5 bases and J shed 3 bases, with 11 bases lying between them. The CDR3 loop reads CASSVAEDYEQYF. In nucleotides, the CDR3 is TGCGCCAGCAGCGTGGCAGAGGACTACGAGCAGTACTTC.

This chain links TRBV6-5 with TRBJ1-1; 7 bases fit TRBD1. The CDR3 totals 14 residues. Germline CDR1 reads MNHEY; CDR2 reads SVGAGI. V was pared by 6 bases and J by 3 bases, with 7 bases of the junction left unmatched. CDR3 sequence reads: CASRSRQGYTEAFF. CDR3 in DNA: TGTGCCAGCAGATCCCGACAGGGATACACTGAAGCTTTCTTT.